These 27 T cell receptor beta chains came from one sample sequenced in a study of cytomegalovirus exposure and HLA in healthy donors. In the PCR, 60 Vbeta and 13 Jbeta primers were used. The method was immunoSEQ multiplex PCR; TCRdb's version includes in-frame clones alone and lacks a portion of them. Here the sample table reports approximately 45,000 clones. Sequencing was carried out using PBMCs. The receptors derive from a male donor in good health and CMV-seronegative.

The chain has TRBV25-1 and TRBJ2-7; 9 bases line up with TRBD1. CDR3 size: 12 residues. The V gene's germline CDR1 is MGHDK and CDR2 SYGVNS. With 8 bases clipped from V and 4 bases from J, the junction kept 3 bases outside the gene matches. The CDR3 is CASGDRVYEQYF. The CDR3 bases are TGTGCCAGCGGGGACAGGGTGTACGAGCAGTACTTC.

CDR3 residues: CASSIGGKGAATNEKLFF. The CDR3 nucleotides read TGTGCCAGTAGTATAGGCGGGAAGGGAGCTGCAACTAATGAAAAACTGTTTTTT. This rearrangement joins TRBV19 to TRBJ1-4; D remains unclear. V was cut by 1 base and J by 0 bases, with 15 bases left in between. CDR3 length: 18 residues. The germline V gene encodes CDR1 LNHDA and CDR2 SQIVND (reference sequence).

This chain links TRBV11-2 with TRBJ2-3; the match to TRBD1 covers 7 bases. J lost 2 bases, V lost 5 bases, and 4 bases had no gene match. Germline V gene data show CDR1 as SGHAT and CDR2 as FQNNGV. This CDR3 spans 14 amino acids. The CDR3 is CASSPGQLTDTQYF. CDR3 nucleotide sequence: TGTGCCAGCAGCCCGGGACAGCTCACAGATACGCAGTATTTT. The complete variable domain, with remaining parts taken from reference TRBV11-2 and TRBJ2-3, reads EAGVAQSPRYKIIEKRQSVAFWCNPISGHATLYWYQQILGQGPKLLIQFQNNGVVDDSQLPKDRFSAERLKGVDSTLKIQPAKLEDSAVYLCASSPGQLTDTQYFGPGTRLTVL.

J is TRBJ1-1 and V is TRBV25-1; D gene uncertain. The CDR3 has 12 residues. V dropped 4 bases and J dropped 3 bases, with 6 bases sitting between them. Germline V gene sequence: CDR1 MGHDK, CDR2 SYGVNS. In DNA, the CDR3 is TGTGCCAGCAGTGGAACAGACACTGAAGCTTTCTTT. Its translation is CASSGTDTEAFF.

The chain has TRBV4-1 and TRBJ1-6; TRBD1 aligns across 10 bases. The CDR3 is made up of 15 amino acids. The germline CDR1 and CDR2 sequences are MGHRA and YSYEKL. After removal of 1 base from V and 11 bases from J, the junction contained 5 bases not matched to a gene. The CDR3 DNA reads as TGCGCCAGCAGCCAAGTCCGGGACAGGGGCCCACCCCTCCACTTT. Protein product: CASSQVRDRGPPLHF.

The genes are TRBV10-1 and TRBJ2-1; D is unresolved. CDR1 WNHNN and CDR2 SYGVQD come from the germline V gene (reference sequence). With 3 bases removed from V and 3 bases from J, the gap between germline ends came to 6 bases. CDR3 size: 13 residues. Here the CDR3 reads CASSDTIYNEQFF. CDR3 DNA: TGCGCCAGCAGTGACACAATCTACAATGAGCAGTTCTTC.

The V call is TRBV7-9, the J call TRBJ1-6; TRBD1 might be the D (5 bases). Germline V lookup: CDR1 SEHNR, CDR2 FQNEAQ (reference sequence). V shed 3 bases and J shed 4 bases, with 7 bases lying between them. The CDR3 sequence is 14 residues long. The CDR3 region is CASSFDRYNSPLHF. In DNA form, the CDR3 reads TGTGCCAGCAGCTTCGACAGATATAATTCACCCCTCCACTTT.

V usage is TRBV11-2 and J usage is TRBJ2-7, with TRBD2 matching over 9 bases. The CDR3 runs 14 residues. Trimming cost V 1 base and J 3 bases; bases outside gene matches: 1. Germline CDR1 and CDR2: SGHAT and FQNNGV. The CDR3 sequence is CASSLGRGGYEQYF. CDR3 coding DNA: TGTGCCAGCAGCTTAGGGCGGGGGGGCTACGAGCAGTACTTC.

V gene TRBV19 combines with J gene TRBJ2-2; 11 positions match TRBD1. The V and J ends lost 1 base and 4 bases, in that order; junction bases with no gene match: 2. The CDR3 has 16 amino acids. CDR1 and CDR2 from the germline V gene are LNHDA and SQIVND (reference sequence). The CDR3 DNA sequence: TGTGCCAGTAGTATAGGGACAGGGGGCATCACCGGGGAGCTGTTTTTT. Translating gives CASSIGTGGITGELFF.

This chain joins TRBV5-6 and TRBJ1-6; D is possibly TRBD1 (5 bases). Deletions cut 4 bases from V and 7 bases from J, with 9 bases between. Germline V gene data show CDR1 as SGHDT and CDR2 as YYEEEE. The CDR3 consists of 13 residues. CDR3 nucleotide sequence: TGTGCCAGCAGCCGACAGTGGAATTCACCCCTCCACTTT. Protein: CASSRQWNSPLHF.

The V call is TRBV19, the J call TRBJ2-2, with D perhaps TRBD2 (5 bases). The V end was cut by 7 bases, the J end by 6 bases, with 9 bases between. The CDR3 has 12 amino acids. The germline CDR1 and CDR2 sequences are LNHDA and SQIVND (reference sequence). CDR3 DNA sequence: TGTGCCAGTATCCGGGAAGCCGGGGAGCTGTTTTTT. Translating gives CASIREAGELFF.

In nucleotides, the CDR3 is TGTGCCAGCTCACCCCCAGGGACAGGGAGCGATGGCTACACCTTC. It is translated as CASSPPGTGSDGYTF. J is TRBJ1-2 and V is TRBV18; 9 positions agree with TRBD1. The CDR3 length is 15 residues. CDR1 is KGHSH and CDR2 is LQKENI in the germline V gene. With V trimmed by 3 bases and J by 6 bases, 8 bases remained unmatched.

The genes are TRBV30 and TRBJ2-7, with TRBD1 matching 9 bases. Germline V gives CDR1 GTSNPN, CDR2 SVGIG (reference sequence). The J segment lost 5 bases and the V segment lost 3 bases, leaving 8 bases of the junction unmatched. CDR3 size: 14 residues. In nucleotides, the CDR3 is TGTGCCTGGAGCCCCGGGACAGGGTCCGACGAGCAGTACTTC. Protein sequence: CAWSPGTGSDEQYF.

The chain is built from TRBV6-5 and TRBJ2-1; tentatively, D is TRBD2 (6 bases). The V end was cut by 6 bases, the J end by 6 bases, with 6 bases between. From germline, CDR1 is MNHEY and CDR2 SVGAGI. This CDR3 is 11 amino acids long. The CDR3 region has the DNA TGTGCCAGCAGGGGGGGCAATGAGCAGTTCTTC. Encoded protein: CASRGGNEQFF.

The chain recombines TRBV7-9 with TRBJ2-7, with a weak D call TRBD2 (5 bases). Germline CDR1 and CDR2: SEHNR and FQNEAQ (reference sequence). V was clipped by 6 bases and J by 4 bases, with 22 bases between them. This CDR3 has 16 residues. The DNA of the CDR3 is TGTGCCAGCAGTCAGGAGTCCGGGGTCAGAAAGTACGAGCAGTACTTC. It yields the protein CASSQESGVRKYEQYF.

The V call is TRBV19, the J call TRBJ2-7; TRBD1 agrees at 10 bases. The germline V gene has CDR1 LNHDA and CDR2 SQIVND (reference sequence). V gave up 8 bases and J gave up 2 bases; unmatched junction bases: 27. This CDR3 spans 21 amino acids. CDR3 sequence (DNA): TGTGCCAGTGCCCACCGTGCGGTGACAGGGGGCTCTTTAGCCCTGGCCTACGAGCAGTACTTC. This codes for CASAHRAVTGGSLALAYEQYF.

This chain links TRBV9 with TRBJ1-5, with 9 bases fitting TRBD1. Trimming at V came to 3 bases and at J to 4 bases, leaving 5 bases not matched to a gene. CDR3 length: 15 residues. The germline gives CDR1 SGDLS, CDR2 YYNGEE. The CDR3 coding sequence is TGTGCCAGCAGCGATGGACAGGGGTTAAATCAGCCCCAGCATTTT. Protein product: CASSDGQGLNQPQHF.

V usage is TRBV9 and J usage is TRBJ2-1; 10 nucleotides agree with TRBD1. After removal of 2 bases from V and 8 bases from J, the junction contained 10 bases not matched to a gene. The length of the CDR3 is 16 residues. Germline CDR1 is SGDLS and CDR2 is YYNGEE. In DNA, the CDR3 is TGTGCCAGCAGCGTGGGGACCGGGACAGGGGTCTATGAGCAGTTCTTC. As protein: CASSVGTGTGVYEQFF.

The chain carries TRBV29-1 and TRBJ2-3; D possibly corresponds to TRBD1 (5 bases). Trimming removed 6 bases from V and 5 bases from J, with 9 bases in between. The CDR3 has 11 amino acids. The V gene's germline CDR1 is SQVTM and CDR2 ANQGSEA. The CDR3 nucleotides read TGCAGCGTATACAGGAGAGATACGCAGTATTTT. This codes for CSVYRRDTQYF.

This chain uses TRBV30 with TRBJ2-1; TRBD2 agrees at 9 bases. The trim removed 2 bases at V and 10 bases at J, leaving 9 bases unmatched. There are 14 residues in the CDR3. Germline CDR1 is GTSNPN and CDR2 is SVGIG (reference sequence). The CDR3 region has the DNA TGTGCCTGGAGTCCCCGCGGGGGGGCGAGGGAGCAGTTCTTC. This codes for CAWSPRGGAREQFF.

The CDR3 DNA is TGTGCCAGCAGCCCCAGCTACGAGCAGTACTTC. Translating it yields CASSPSYEQYF. This chain links TRBV7-9 with TRBJ2-7; D gene unclear. V was pared by 5 bases and J by 3 bases, with 5 bases between. The germline V gene encodes CDR1 SEHNR and CDR2 FQNEAQ (reference sequence). CDR3 length: 11 residues.

The gene calls are TRBV7-9 and TRBJ2-7; 9 bases are shared with TRBD2. V dropped 4 bases and J dropped 2; count of bases not matched to a gene: 3. This CDR3 has 14 residues. Germline loops: CDR1 SEHNR, CDR2 FQNEAQ (reference sequence). In DNA form, the CDR3 reads TGTGCCAGCAGCTCGAGCGGGGGGACCTACGAGCAGTACTTC. This sequence encodes CASSSSGGTYEQYF.

J is TRBJ2-3 and V is TRBV18, with D tentatively TRBD2 (6 bases). Looked up from germline, CDR1 is KGHSH and CDR2 is LQKENI. This CDR3 is 18 amino acids long. Trimming removed 2 bases from V and 0 bases from J, with 18 bases in between. The CDR3 region is CASSPRLGMASSTDTQYF. The CDR3 DNA sequence: TGTGCCAGCTCACCAAGACTAGGGATGGCGTCTAGCACAGATACGCAGTATTTT.

The J gene is TRBJ1-1, the V gene TRBV19; D gene uncertain. The length of the CDR3 is 15 residues. Germline values: CDR1 LNHDA, CDR2 SQIVND (reference sequence). V was shortened by 6 bases and J by 7 bases, with 21 bases between the two germline ends. The CDR3 loop is CASRDRLMELGEAFF. The CDR3 DNA reads as TGTGCCAGTAGAGATCGACTGATGGAATTAGGTGAAGCTTTCTTT.

The chain is built from TRBV7-9 and TRBJ2-2, with 10 bases fitting TRBD1. Germline CDR1 and CDR2: SEHNR and FQNEAQ (reference sequence). The CDR3 extends over 15 amino acids. Trimming at V came to 5 bases and at J to 5 bases, leaving 5 bases not matched to a gene. The CDR3 loop reads CASSDDRGRTGELFF. DNA of the CDR3: TGTGCCAGCAGCGACGACAGGGGGCGTACCGGGGAGCTGTTTTTT. The whole variable domain, filled in from reference TRBV7-9 and TRBJ2-2, reads DTGVSQNPRHKITKRGQNVTFRCDPISEHNRLYWYRQTLGQGPEFLTYFQNEAQLEKSRLLSDRFSAERPKGSFSTLEIQRTEQGDSAMYLCASSDDRGRTGELFFGEGSRLTVL.

The rearrangement links TRBV11-2 to TRBJ2-4; possibly TRBD1 for D (5 bases). Germline CDR1 is SGHAT and CDR2 is FQNNGV. The CDR3 totals 14 residues. The V and J ends lost 7 bases and 0 bases respectively, with 10 bases between them. Written as DNA, the CDR3 is TGTGCCAGCATGCTTAGGGGAGCCAAAAACATTCAGTACTTC. This sequence encodes CASMLRGAKNIQYF.

The J gene is TRBJ2-7, the V gene TRBV7-2, with D tentatively TRBD1 (5 bases). The V and J ends lost 6 bases and 5 bases respectively, with 11 bases between them. There are 12 residues in the CDR3. The germline CDR1 and CDR2 sequences are SGHTA and FQGNSA. The CDR3: CASSEQGDEQYF. The DNA for the CDR3 is TGTGCCAGCAGTGAGCAGGGCGACGAGCAGTACTTC.